One sample yielded the 13 T cell receptor beta chains listed below, sequenced in a study of radiation and T cells in renal cell carcinoma. Sequenced by immunoSEQ multiplex PCR; TCRdb stores in-frame clones only, minus some. The sample holds some 5,000 clones; approximately 71% are singletons and the top ten take about 30%. Indicated treatment: treatment-naive control, cytoreductive nephrectomy. Sequences were derived from tumor tissue, sampled from a patient whose treatment was nephrectomy without radiotherapy. The receptors originated from a human donor with renal cell carcinoma.

This chain's CDR3 is CASSYSIRGYGYTF. In DNA, the CDR3 is TGTGCCAGCAGTTACTCGATCAGGGGCTATGGCTACACCTTC. The chain employs TRBV6-5 and TRBJ1-2, with a weak D call TRBD1 (6 bases). The CDR3 has 14 residues. V lost 0 bases and J lost 4, with 9 bases in between. CDR1 is MNHEY, CDR2 SVGAGI, per germline.

This clone was observed once. This rearrangement joins TRBV7-2 to TRBJ1-1; D unresolved. V lost 5 bases and J 5 bases, leaving 15 bases between the germline ends. The CDR3 has 14 residues. Germline lookup yields CDR1 SGHTA and CDR2 FQGNSA. The CDR3 DNA reads TGTGCCAGCAGCCCCAGAGAGGGCAGAACTGAAGCTTTCTTT. Its protein product is CASSPREGRTEAFF.

The chain has TRBV5-4 and TRBJ1-3, with D perhaps matching TRBD1 (5 bases). Germline values: CDR1 SGHNT, CDR2 YYREEE (reference sequence). The CDR3 length is 17 residues. V lost 0 bases to trimming and J lost 0 bases, with 13 bases between them. CDR3 in amino acids: CASSLEGTRASGNTIYF. The CDR3 DNA sequence: TGTGCCAGCAGCTTGGAGGGGACCCGGGCCTCTGGAAACACCATATATTTT.

V is TRBV7-9 and J is TRBJ2-5; 9 nucleotides line up with TRBD2. With V trimmed by 4 bases and J by 4 bases, 13 bases remained unmatched. Per germline, CDR1 SEHNR and CDR2 FQNEAQ (reference sequence). The CDR3 runs 17 residues. CDR3: CASSYRPTSGPTETQYF. Written as DNA, the CDR3 is TGTGCCAGCAGCTACCGCCCGACTAGCGGACCGACAGAGACCCAGTACTTC. Variable domain in full (rest from reference TRBV7-9 and TRBJ2-5): DTGVSQNPRHKITKRGQNVTFRCDPISEHNRLYWYRQTLGQGPEFLTYFQNEAQLEKSRLLSDRFSAERPKGSFSTLEIQRTEQGDSAMYLCASSYRPTSGPTETQYFGPGTRLLVL.

This rearrangement joins TRBV5-1 to TRBJ2-2; either TRBD1 or TRBD2 may fit D (5 bases each). The CDR3 spans 15 residues. The germline V and J ends were trimmed by 6 bases and 0 bases, with 12 bases remaining between them. Germline CDR1 is SGHRS and CDR2 is YFSETQ. CDR3: CASNEGNSNTGELFF. DNA of the CDR3: TGCGCCAGCAACGAGGGGAATTCGAACACCGGGGAGCTGTTTTTT.

V usage is TRBV7-9 and J usage is TRBJ2-7; D is possibly TRBD1 (6 bases). Germline loops: CDR1 SEHNR, CDR2 FQNEAQ (reference sequence). There are 15 residues in the CDR3. Trimming stripped 5 bases from V and 3 bases from J, with 17 bases between. DNA of the CDR3: TGTGCCAGCAGCCAAGAGCAGGGGAGCAACTACGAGCAGTACTTC. Translation: CASSQEQGSNYEQYF.

This clone was picked up one time. This chain connects TRBV4-3 to TRBJ1-6, with 10 bases that match TRBD1. The V gene's germline CDR1 is LGHNA and CDR2 YSLEER. This CDR3 region has 15 residues. After removal of 2 bases from V and 7 bases from J, the junction contained 2 bases not matched to a gene. In DNA form, the CDR3 reads TGCGCCAGCAGCCAAATGGGACAGGGGAATTCACCCCTCCACTTT. It translates to CASSQMGQGNSPLHF.

The rearrangement uses TRBV28 and TRBJ1-6; TRBD1 is a possible D gene (6 bases). V was cut by 5 bases and J by 5 bases, with 10 bases left in between. This CDR3 contains 14 residues. Germline CDR1 reads MDHEN; CDR2 reads SYDVKM. The CDR3 here is CASSLTGNNSPLHF. The CDR3 bases are TGTGCCAGCAGTCTAACAGGGAATAATTCACCCCTCCACTTT.

Only a few counts were recorded for this clone. The rearrangement uses TRBV6-5 and TRBJ1-1; TRBD1 matches 8 bases. This CDR3 spans 14 amino acids. Trimming cost V 5 bases and J 5 bases; bases outside gene matches: 7. Germline V gene sequence: CDR1 MNHEY, CDR2 SVGAGI. The CDR3 coding sequence is TGTGCCAGCAGTAAACCAGGGGGCGCGACTGAAGCTTTCTTT. Residues: CASSKPGGATEAFF.

This clone occurred once. The chain links TRBV28 to TRBJ2-7, with 7 bases that match TRBD1. Unmatched junction bases numbered 11, after V lost 6 bases and J lost 3 bases. Germline V gene data show CDR1 as MDHEN and CDR2 as SYDVKM. This CDR3 is built from 15 residues. This chain's CDR3 is CASRTTGTDNYEQYF. CDR3 nucleotide sequence: TGTGCCAGCAGGACAACCGGGACAGATAACTACGAGCAGTACTTC.

This chain connects TRBV5-1 to TRBJ2-1; 14 positions match TRBD2. Germline V lookup: CDR1 SGHRS, CDR2 YFSETQ. The CDR3 totals 16 residues. V shed 4 bases and J 7 bases; nucleotides not matched to a gene: 7. CDR3 region: CASSRPGLAGENEQFF. In DNA form, the CDR3 reads TGCGCCAGCAGCAGACCGGGACTAGCGGGAGAGAATGAGCAGTTCTTC.

The chain couples TRBV5-5 to TRBJ2-1; the D gene is possibly TRBD2 (6 bases). The germline CDR1 and CDR2 sequences are SGHKS and YYEKEE (reference sequence). V was cut by 3 bases and J by 10 bases, with 14 bases left in between. This CDR3 comprises 13 residues. The DNA of the CDR3 is TGTGCCAGCAGCTACAGGAGGGGATTCGAGCAGTTCTTC. Translation gives CASSYRRGFEQFF.

The chain is built from TRBV7-9 and TRBJ1-3, with D possibly being TRBD1 (6 bases). The length of the CDR3 is 15 residues. CDR1 and CDR2 from the germline V gene are SEHNR and FQNEAQ (reference sequence). V lost 4 bases and J 7 bases, leaving 17 bases between the germline ends. CDR3 sequence: CASSSRGGQGNTIYF. In DNA, the CDR3 is TGTGCCAGCAGCTCACGAGGGGGGCAGGGGAACACCATATATTTT.